This T cell receptor beta chain was sequenced for a study of blood T cell repertoires in COVID-19. Overall study context: Both acute and convalescent COVID-19 samples were obtained from the United States, Italy and Spain.

This clone was recorded many times. V was cut by 7 bases and J by 1 base, with 10 bases left in between. Germline V gives CDR1 MNHEY, CDR2 SMNVEV (reference sequence). CDR3 length: 13 amino acids. Authors' analysis steps: Reference gene primer amplification gave estimated nucleated cell counts. The repertoire was sequenced with immunoSEQ multiplex PCR; TCRdb's copy has only in-frame clones and lacks some. V and J calls and clone size are those listed in that table; D and trimming were worked out from the DNA. The data show some 280,000 clones, approximately 90% seen once. The sequenced sample consisted of peripheral blood. This rearrangement joins TRBV27 to TRBJ1-1; a possible D gene is TRBD1 (5 bases). The TCR was taken from a woman aged 25 to 39 with active or convalescent COVID-19. In DNA, the CDR3 is TGTGCCAGCAAAGGGGTGCAGAACACTGAAGCTTTCTTT. It encodes CASKGVQNTEAFF.